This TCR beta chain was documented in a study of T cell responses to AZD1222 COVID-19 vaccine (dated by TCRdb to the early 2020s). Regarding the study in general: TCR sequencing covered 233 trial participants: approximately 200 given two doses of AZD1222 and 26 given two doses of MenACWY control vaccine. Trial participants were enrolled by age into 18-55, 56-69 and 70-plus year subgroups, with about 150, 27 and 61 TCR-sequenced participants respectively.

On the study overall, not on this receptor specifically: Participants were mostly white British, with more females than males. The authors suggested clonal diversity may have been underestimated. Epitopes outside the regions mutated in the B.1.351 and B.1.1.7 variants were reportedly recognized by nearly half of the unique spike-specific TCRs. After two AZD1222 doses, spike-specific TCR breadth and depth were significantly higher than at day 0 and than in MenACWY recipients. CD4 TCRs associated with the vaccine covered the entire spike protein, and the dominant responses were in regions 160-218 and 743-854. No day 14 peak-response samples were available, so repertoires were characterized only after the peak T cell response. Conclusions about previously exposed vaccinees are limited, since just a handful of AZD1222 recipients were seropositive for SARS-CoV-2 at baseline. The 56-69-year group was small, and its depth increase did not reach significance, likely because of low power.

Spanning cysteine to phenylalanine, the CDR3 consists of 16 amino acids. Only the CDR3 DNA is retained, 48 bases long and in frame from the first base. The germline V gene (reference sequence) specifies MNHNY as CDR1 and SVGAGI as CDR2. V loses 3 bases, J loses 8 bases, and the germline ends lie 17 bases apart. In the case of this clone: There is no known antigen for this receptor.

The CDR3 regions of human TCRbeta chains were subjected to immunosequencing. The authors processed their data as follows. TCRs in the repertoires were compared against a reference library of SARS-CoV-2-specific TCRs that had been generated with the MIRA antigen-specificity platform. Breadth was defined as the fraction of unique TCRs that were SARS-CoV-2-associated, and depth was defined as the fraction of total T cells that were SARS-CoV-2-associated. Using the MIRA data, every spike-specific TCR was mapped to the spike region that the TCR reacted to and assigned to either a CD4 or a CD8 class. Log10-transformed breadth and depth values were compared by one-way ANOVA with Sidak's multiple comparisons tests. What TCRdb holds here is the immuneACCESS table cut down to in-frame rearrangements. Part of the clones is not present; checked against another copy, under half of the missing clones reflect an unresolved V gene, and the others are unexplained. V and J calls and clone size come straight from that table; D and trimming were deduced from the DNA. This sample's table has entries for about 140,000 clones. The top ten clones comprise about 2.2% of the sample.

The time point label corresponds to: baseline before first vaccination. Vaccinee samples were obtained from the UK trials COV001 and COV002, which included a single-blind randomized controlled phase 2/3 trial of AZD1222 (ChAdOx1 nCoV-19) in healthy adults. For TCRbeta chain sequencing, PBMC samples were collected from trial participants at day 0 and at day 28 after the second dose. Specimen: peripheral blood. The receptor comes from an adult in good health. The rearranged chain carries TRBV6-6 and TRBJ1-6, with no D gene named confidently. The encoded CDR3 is CASSYTYTVLDSPLHF. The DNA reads TGTGCCAGCAGTTATACCTACACTGTCCTGGATTCACCCCTCCACTTT.